The clone carrying this T cell receptor (beta chain) was observed once. Its antigen is as yet unknown. This record belongs to a study of OX40 agonist ivuxolimab in advanced cancers. About the study: Ivuxolimab was delivered to patients intravenously every 2 weeks at doses spanning 0.01 to 10 mg/kg. Treatment received earlier with anti-PD-1, anti-PD-L1 or anti-CTLA-4 agents was allowed, and less than 45% had some. Overall study findings and caveats: At 0.1 to 3.0 mg/kg and by week 6, clonal expansion occurred in CD4+ and CD8+ blood T cells. On average, CD8+ T cells showed a greater number of expanded clones than CD4+.

From germline, CDR1 is MNHNY and CDR2 SVGAGI (reference sequence). The CDR3 length is 14 residues. The ends were cut back, 3 bases at V and 2 bases at J, with 11 bases in the middle. Clones were sequenced by immunoSEQ multiplex PCR, and TCRdb holds only the in-frame ones, with some missing. Here the sample spans approximately 44,000 clones, just under 95% being singletons. This TCR derives from an adult with an advanced solid tumor such as melanoma, head and neck, liver or kidney cancer. Material: CD4+ or CD8+ T cells sorted from blood, obtained in a trial of the OX40 agonist ivuxolimab. The chain carries TRBV6-6 and TRBJ2-7; no definite D call. CDR3: CASSYDLTTYEQYF. In DNA form, the CDR3 reads TGTGCCAGCAGTTATGACTTAACAACCTACGAGCAGTACTTC.